The TCR beta chain described here comes from a study of blood T cell repertoires in COVID-19. The repertoire was sequenced with immunoSEQ multiplex PCR; TCRdb's copy has only in-frame clones and lacks some. The sample includes 150,000 to 200,000 clones, about 86% of them seen just once. The CDR3 contains 16 residues. Germline V gene data show CDR1 as SGHNT and CDR2 as YYREEE (reference sequence). Trimming took 3 bases from V and 1 from J; bases not matched to a gene: 5. Self-reported history from a screening survey and questionnaire set each donor's cohort. This clone was seen once. The receptor's source is a woman aged 40 to 50 in a cohort exposed to, infected with or recovered from COVID-19 (not recorded which). The genes are TRBV5-4 and TRBJ2-2, with 8 bases identical to TRBD2. The sequenced sample was PBMCs or T cells enriched from blood (not recorded which). DNA of the CDR3: TGTGCCAGCAGCTCGGGACTAGGGAAGAACACCGGGGAGCTGTTTTTT. Translated, it gives CASSSGLGKNTGELFF.